This T cell receptor (beta chain) appears in the sequencing data of a study of regulatory T cells in long-lasting Graves disease. Study in general: Persistent Graves' disease required over 5 years of antithyroid drugs and positive TSH receptor antibodies.

Indicated time point: persistent/refractory GD, antithyroid drugs over 5 years with positive TRAb. TCR sequences were obtained from RNA taken from PBMCs. This clonotype was seen just once. Antigen unknown. Combining iRepertoire HTBI primers with Arm-PCR of CDR3 regions, the authors built TCR beta libraries. As handled by the study authors: Segment identification across samples yielded 55 to 65 TRBV and around 13 TRBJ segments. One entry per CDR3 protein, called by TCRdb with MiXCR from the multiplex PCR reads. TCRdb's processing, not the authors' own work, is the source of the V and J calls. Of fewer than 450,000 distinct CDR3 sequences in the sample, roughly a quarter were seen once. Regarding the study as a whole: Relative to newly diagnosed Graves' patients, persistent ones had lower TCR diversity. Tissue studied was limited to peripheral blood, excluding thyroid tissue.

This TCR derives from a female donor with Graves disease. The sample consisted of peripheral blood mononuclear cells (PBMCs), taken when the disease was refractory, from a patient treated with antithyroid drugs.

The DNA for the CDR3 is TGTGCCAGCAGTAAGACTAGCGGGAGTCTGGAGACCCAGTACTTC. This encodes CASSKTSGSLETQYF. The gene calls are TRBV28 and TRBJ2-5, with 12 bases that match TRBD2. V was pared by 5 bases and J by 5 bases, with 6 bases of the junction left unmatched. The CDR3 contains 15 residues. Looked up from germline, CDR1 is MDHEN and CDR2 is SYDVKM.